The 20 T cell receptor beta chains in this list originate from one sample, sequenced in a study of molecular identifiers for immune sequencing clone quantification (dated by TCRdb to 2017 to 2018). The library was built by means of PCR. Reads for this sample came from a NextSeq 500. TCRdb applied fastp at Q25 and MiXCR to the public reads, then kept only in-frame beta chains. CDR3 protein duplicates are merged, each entry listing the most common genes and DNA. Counted in this sample were about 630,000 distinct CDR3 sequences; approximately 24% of them appeared once. The ten largest account for about 0.73% of the sample. The sequenced material came from naive CD8+ T cells from blood, with Jurkat cell RNA spiked in. Explained via the paper, the cell subset or site label denotes: FACS-sorted CD8+CD4-CCR7+CD45RA+ naive T cells. Receptors originate from a human donor in good health. Some libraries in this study had Jurkat cell RNA spiked in.

This clonotype has just a few counts. The J gene is TRBJ2-7, the V gene TRBV7-2; D gene unclear. From germline, CDR1 is SGHTA and CDR2 FQGNSA. The CDR3 covers 13 residues. Trimming cost V 2 bases and J 3 bases, with 8 bases left between them. The CDR3 region is CASSLYVVYEQYF. CDR3 sequence (DNA): TGTGCCAGCAGCTTATATGTTGTCTACGAGCAGTACTTC.

This clonotype was recorded many times. The chain recombines TRBV7-8 with TRBJ2-3; TRBD2 is a possible D gene (6 bases). The CDR3 loop spans 16 amino acids. Trimming took 2 bases from V and 5 from J, leaving 17 bases between them. Germline CDR1 SGHVS, CDR2 FQNEAQ. The CDR3, as DNA: TGTGCCAGCAGCTTATGGGAATGGGCGGGGAAAGATACGCAGTATTTT. It yields the protein CASSLWEWAGKDTQYF.

This clonotype was seen repeatedly, ten times or more. This chain links TRBV7-9 with TRBJ2-3; TRBD2 aligns across 12 bases. Germline CDR1 is SEHNR and CDR2 is FQNEAQ (reference sequence). V shed 3 bases and J 6 bases; nucleotides not matched to a gene: 13. The CDR3 has 18 residues. The CDR3 reads CASSLAIRTSGTSDTQYF. CDR3 nucleotides: TGTGCCAGCAGCTTGGCAATCAGGACTAGCGGGACATCCGATACGCAGTATTTT. Drawing the rest from reference TRBV7-9 and TRBJ2-3, the complete variable domain is DTGVSQNPRHKITKRGQNVTFRCDPISEHNRLYWYRQTLGQGPEFLTYFQNEAQLEKSRLLSDRFSAERPKGSFSTLEIQRTEQGDSAMYLCASSLAIRTSGTSDTQYFGPGTRLTVL.

This clonotype was observed many times. The chain couples TRBV5-6 to TRBJ1-1; TRBD1 is a possible D gene (6 bases). This CDR3 has 17 amino acids. Trimming removed 4 bases at V and 1 base at J, with 20 bases between. CDR1 is SGHDT and CDR2 is YYEEEE in the germline V gene. CDR3 coding DNA: TGTGCCAGCAGCCCCTTACCGGGACATAGTGCGAACACTGAAGCTTTCTTT. Translated: CASSPLPGHSANTEAFF. The full variable domain, its missing parts supplied by reference TRBV5-6 and TRBJ1-1, is DAGVTQSPTHLIKTRGQQVTLRCSPKSGHDTVSWYQQALGQGPQFIFQYYEEEERQRGNFPDRFSGHQFPNYSSELNVNALLLGDSALYLCASSPLPGHSANTEAFFGQGTRLTVV.

This clonotype was seen only a few times. The V call is TRBV6-2 or TRBV6-3, the J call TRBJ2-1; D is perhaps TRBD1 or TRBD2 (5 bases each). Looked up from germline, CDR1 is MNHEY and CDR2 is SVGEGT. Trimming shortened V by 0 bases and J by 3 bases, and 15 bases separated the two germline ends. This CDR3 is 17 amino acids long. The CDR3 loop is CASSYSPSGPNYNEQFF. CDR3 DNA: TGTGCCAGCAGTTACTCGCCATCGGGACCAAACTACAATGAGCAGTTCTTC.

This clonotype was seen at least ten times. The rearrangement joins TRBV4-3 to TRBJ2-7; maybe TRBD2 (6 bases). Germline V gene sequence: CDR1 LGHNA, CDR2 YSLEER. Trimming shortened V by 0 bases and J by 2 bases, and 14 bases separated the two germline ends. The CDR3 length is 16 residues. CDR3 amino acids: CASSQDRGGVPYEQYF. The CDR3 bases are TGCGCCAGCAGCCAAGATCGTGGCGGGGTCCCCTACGAGCAGTACTTC.

Concerning this clonotype: The CDR3 end shows no conserved phenylalanine or tryptophan, and so a read error is likely. This sequence joins TRBV5-1 and TRBJ2-7; no definite D call. The CDR3 extends over 15 amino acids. V lost 1 base and J 1 base, leaving 12 bases between the germline ends. Germline V gene lookup returns CDR1 SGHRS and CDR2 YFSETQ. In nucleotides, the CDR3 is TGCGCCAGCAGCTTGACGTGGGTGGGGTCCTACGAGCAGTACTCC. It codes for CASSLTWVGSYEQYS.

The V call is TRBV6-6, the J call TRBJ2-5; 8 bases align to TRBD1. The CDR3 extends over 16 amino acids. V gave up 0 bases and J gave up 5 bases; unmatched junction bases: 8. Looked up from germline, CDR1 is MNHNY and CDR2 is SVGAGI (reference sequence). The CDR3 DNA reads as TGTGCCAGCAGTTACTCCGACAGGGGAGCATCGGAGACCCAGTACTTC. Protein product: CASSYSDRGASETQYF.

This clonotype was recorded a few times. The V gene is TRBV19, the J gene TRBJ2-3; 13 bases line up with TRBD2. Germline loops: CDR1 LNHDA, CDR2 SQIVND (reference sequence). The V and J ends lost 9 bases and 0 bases, in that order; junction bases with no gene match: 15. The CDR3 is made up of 19 amino acids. The CDR3 spells CASKGFPGLAGQSTDTQYF. DNA of the CDR3: TGTGCCAGCAAGGGTTTTCCGGGACTAGCGGGACAGAGCACAGATACGCAGTATTTT.

In the case of this clonotype: Being one base from a much bigger clone, this may be a read error. A read error is likely, as this CDR3 ends without the conserved phenylalanine or tryptophan. V gene TRBV4-3 combines with J gene TRBJ1-5; no definite D call. The germline V gene has CDR1 LGHNA and CDR2 YSLEER. This CDR3 spans 16 amino acids. Trimming cost V 0 bases and J 11 bases, with 20 bases left between them. This CDR3 reads CASSQDLADPRLAQHL. DNA of the CDR3: TGCGCCAGCAGCCAAGATCTGGCAGACCCGAGATTGGCCCAGCATCTT.

A word on this clonotype: It may be a read error: a sequence one base away is much more abundant. The chain joins TRBV30 to TRBJ1-5; D is perhaps TRBD1 (5 bases). Deletions cut 1 base from V and 4 bases from J, with 11 bases between. This CDR3 has 14 amino acids. Germline CDR1 GTSNPN, CDR2 SVGIG (reference sequence). As DNA, the CDR3 is TGTGCCTGGAGTGCACGCTGGGGGAATCAGCCCCAGCATTTT. Protein product: CAWSARWGNQPQHF.

As to this clonotype: The germline gene is not matched at one end of the junction; a read error may be the cause. V gene TRBV12-3 or TRBV12-4 combines with J gene TRBJ1-5, with no clear D. The CDR3 is made up of 15 amino acids. CDR3 loop: CASSRTVDSNRPQHF. The DNA for the CDR3 is TGTGCCAGCAGCAGGACTGTGGATAGCAATCGGCCCCAGCATTTT.

To note about this clonotype: A much larger clonotype is one base distant, so this may be a read error. The V call is TRBV21-1, the J call TRBJ2-3; TRBD2 is the table's D call and was not checked against the DNA. TRBV21-1 constitutes a pseudogene. The CDR3 has 14 amino acids. CDR3 region: CASSRRREADTQYF. CDR3 nucleotides: TGTGCCAGCAGCAGGAGAAGGGAGGCAGATACGCAGTATTTT.

This clonotype was counted many times. The chain links TRBV5-6 to TRBJ2-7; possibly TRBD1 for D (6 bases). CDR3 length: 12 amino acids. Trimming stripped 1 base from V and 6 bases from J, with 8 bases between. Germline values: CDR1 SGHDT, CDR2 YYEEEE. The CDR3 sequence is CASSLQGREQYF. CDR3 coding DNA: TGTGCCAGCAGCTTGCAGGGGCGCGAGCAGTACTTC.

This clonotype was observed at least ten times. V usage is TRBV20-1 and J usage is TRBJ2-4, with TRBD1 as a possible D gene (5 bases). CDR3 length: 11 amino acids. Between the trimmed V and J ends, which lost 6 bases and 5 bases, there was a span of 8 bases. Germline values: CDR1 DFQATT, CDR2 SNEGSKA (reference sequence). The CDR3 DNA follows: TGCAGTGCGGGGCCCGAAAACATTCAGTACTTC. Translated, it gives CSAGPENIQYF.

The rearrangement links TRBV12-3 or TRBV12-4 to TRBJ2-7; D perhaps matches TRBD1 (5 bases). The V end was cut by 5 bases, the J end by 4 bases, with 9 bases between. The CDR3 is 12 residues long. The CDR3 bases are TGTGCCAGCAGTGCGACAGAATACGAGCAGTACTTC. Translating it yields CASSATEYEQYF.

The V and J genes are TRBV7-6 and TRBJ2-5; D gene uncertain. V was shortened by 2 bases and J by 3 bases, with 10 bases between the two germline ends. Germline assignment: CDR1 SGHVS and CDR2 FNYEAQ. CDR3 length equals 14 residues. CDR3 residues: CASSLSSWEETQYF. CDR3 sequence (DNA): TGTGCCAGCAGCTTATCAAGCTGGGAAGAGACCCAGTACTTC.

This chain joins TRBV5-6 and TRBJ1-1, with a weak D call TRBD1 (5 bases). Germline CDR1 and CDR2: SGHDT and YYEEEE. V was trimmed by 10 bases and J by 6 bases, leaving 16 bases between them. CDR3 length: 12 amino acids. The CDR3 DNA sequence: TGTGCCCGCCGCTGGGGGGGGGCTGAAGCTTTCTTT. It yields the protein CARRWGGAEAFF.

This rearrangement joins TRBV2 to TRBJ2-2, with a weak D call TRBD2 (5 bases). This CDR3 region has 14 residues. Germline CDR1 SNHLY, CDR2 FYNNEI. Trimming stripped 4 bases from V and 4 bases from J, with 10 bases between. The CDR3 protein is CASSASGFTGELFF. CDR3 DNA: TGTGCCAGCAGTGCCTCGGGGTTCACCGGGGAGCTGTTTTTT.

This clonotype showed up many times. This rearrangement joins TRBV4-3 to TRBJ2-7; D call uncertain. V lost 0 bases and J lost 4, with 19 bases in between. Germline V lookup: CDR1 LGHNA, CDR2 YSLEER. The CDR3 is 17 residues long. The CDR3 DNA reads as TGCGCCAGCAGCCAAGATAGGGCTAGTCGGTTGGCGTACGAGCAGTACTTC. Amino acids: CASSQDRASRLAYEQYF.